This TCR beta chain derives from a study of blood T cell repertoires in COVID-19. Study as a whole: Acute and convalescent COVID-19 samples came from the United States, Italy and Spain. The analysed material was cDNA or gDNA that came from T cells, B-cell-depleted T cells, or PBMCs.

Authors' analysis steps: Quantification of nucleated cells was approximated via reference gene primer amplification. Sequencing was performed with immunoSEQ multiplex PCR; in TCRdb, only in-frame clones are kept and a portion is missing. The DNA was the basis for D and trimming; V, J and clone size are from that table. This sample has about 110,000 clones, with about two thirds found just once. The receptor was derived from a human donor with acute or convalescent COVID-19. The donor label of this sample is uncertain. The specimen sequenced was peripheral blood.

For the CDR3, the DNA is TGTGCCAGCACCCGTTTAAGACAGCCTGATGGCTACACCTTC. Protein: CASTRLRQPDGYTF. This sequence joins TRBV7-2 and TRBJ1-2; possibly TRBD1 for D (5 bases). The CDR3 has 14 residues. Trimming took 7 bases from V and 6 from J, leaving 18 bases between them. The V gene's germline CDR1 is SGHTA and CDR2 FQGNSA.